This entry lists 20 T cell receptor beta chains sequenced from one sample in a study of T cell repertoires in cytomegalovirus infection. TCRdb reprocessed the reads with MiXCR, giving one entry per CDR3 protein. Among around 490,000 distinct CDR3 sequences listed, roughly 29% were seen once. Sequences were obtained from PBMCs. Every receptor here comes from a human donor in good health (CMV status not recorded). Some clones in this sample may be carry-over from other donors' samples.

The J gene is TRBJ2-2, the V gene TRBV12-3 or TRBV12-4; no clear D. This CDR3 is 14 amino acids long. Trimming removed 3 bases at V and 6 bases at J, with 11 bases between. The CDR3 loop reads CASSFLSKAGELFF. DNA of the CDR3: TGTGCCAGCAGTTTTCTTAGTAAGGCCGGGGAGCTGTTTTTT.

This clonotype has a count of ten or more. The rearrangement links TRBV7-2 to TRBJ2-2; D uncertain. V lost 3 bases and J lost 5, with 7 bases in between. Germline V lookup: CDR1 SGHTA, CDR2 FQGNSA. The length of the CDR3 is 13 residues. The CDR3 bases are TGTGCCAGCAGCTTCCCCAGAACCGGGGAGCTGTTTTTT. Protein sequence: CASSFPRTGELFF. Combining the CDR3 with reference TRBV7-2 and TRBJ2-2 gives the whole variable domain GAGVSQSPSNKVTEKGKDVELRCDPISGHTALYWYRQSLGQGLEFLIYFQGNSAPDKSGLPSDRFSAERTGGSVSTLTIQRTQQEDSAVYLCASSFPRTGELFFGEGSRLTVL.

CDR3: CASSQNLGSSYEQYV. CDR3 DNA sequence: TGCGCCAGCAGCCAAAATTTAGGAAGCTCCTACGAGCAGTACGTC. The chain carries TRBV4-3 and TRBJ2-7; D is unclear. Per germline, CDR1 LGHNA and CDR2 YSLEER. The CDR3 totals 15 residues. Trimming left V 2 bases short and J 0 bases short, with 11 bases between.

The V gene is TRBV19, the J gene TRBJ2-4; 15 positions match TRBD2. Germline assignment: CDR1 LNHDA and CDR2 SQIVND (reference sequence). This CDR3 contains 18 residues. The V segment lost 5 bases and the J segment 2 bases; nucleotides outside the gene matches: 7. The CDR3 loop reads CASSPRTSGRVTKNIQYF. The CDR3 DNA is TGTGCCAGTAGTCCTAGGACTAGCGGGAGGGTAACCAAAAACATTCAGTACTTC. Supplemented by reference TRBV19 and TRBJ2-4, the full variable domain reads DGGITQSPKYLFRKEGQNVTLSCEQNLNHDAMYWYRQDPGQGLRLIYYSQIVNDFQKGDIAEGYSVSREKKESFPLTVTSAQKNPTAFYLCASSPRTSGRVTKNIQYFGAGTRLSVL.

CDR3 region: CASSPRRGLHGYTF. The CDR3 DNA is TGTGCCAGCAGCCCACGGAGGGGACTGCATGGCTACACCTTC. The chain links TRBV7-2 to TRBJ1-2, with D possibly matching TRBD1 (5 bases). Looked up from germline, CDR1 is SGHTA and CDR2 is FQGNSA. The CDR3 sequence is 14 residues long. Trimming shortened V by 5 bases and J by 6 bases, and 16 bases separated the two germline ends.

This chain connects TRBV25-1 to TRBJ1-3; a possible D gene is TRBD1 (6 bases). The CDR3 totals 13 residues. Per the germline V gene, CDR1 is MGHDK and CDR2 is SYGVNS. V shed 4 bases and J shed 4 bases, with 8 bases lying between them. CDR3 sequence: CASSVQGGNTIYF. In nucleotides, the CDR3 is TGTGCCAGCAGTGTACAGGGCGGAAACACCATATATTTT.

This clonotype appeared a few times. The chain couples TRBV6-6 to TRBJ2-3; possible D gene TRBD1, 6 bases. The germline CDR1 and CDR2 sequences are MNHNY and SVGAGI (reference sequence). V lost 3 bases, J lost 0 bases, and 10 bases lay in between. The CDR3 consists of 15 residues. This chain's CDR3 is CASSYQGSSTDTQYF. CDR3 coding DNA: TGTGCCAGCAGTTATCAGGGGTCTAGCACAGATACGCAGTATTTT.

V and J are TRBV28 and TRBJ2-5; 15 bases are shared with TRBD2. Germline V gene data show CDR1 as MDHEN and CDR2 as SYDVKM. The J segment lost 3 bases and the V segment lost 8 bases, leaving 16 bases of the junction unmatched. This CDR3 comprises 19 residues. CDR3 in DNA: TGTGCCAGCGGTTATAAGTGGGGACTAGCGGGAGGAGGTGAAGAGACCCAGTACTTC. Translated: CASGYKWGLAGGGEETQYF.

A few counts support this clonotype. The V gene is TRBV27, the J gene TRBJ1-2; 9 positions agree with TRBD1. Germline V lookup: CDR1 MNHEY, CDR2 SMNVEV (reference sequence). The J segment lost 7 bases and the V segment lost 5 bases, leaving 8 bases of the junction unmatched. The CDR3 runs 14 residues. CDR3 in amino acids: CASSGGTGRGGYTF. The DNA of the CDR3 is TGTGCCAGCAGTGGGGGGACAGGGCGGGGTGGCTACACCTTC.

This clonotype has at least ten counts. The gene calls are TRBV7-6 and TRBJ1-1; 9 nucleotides agree with TRBD1. The CDR3 sequence is 16 residues long. Germline CDR1 is SGHVS and CDR2 is FNYEAQ. V trimming: 2 bases; J trimming: 1 base; junction bases outside the gene matches: 5. Here the CDR3 DNA reads TGTGCCAGCAGCTTATTTCGACAGGGGGGGAACACTGAAGCTTTCTTT. It encodes CASSLFRQGGNTEAFF.

The chain links TRBV29-1 to TRBJ2-2; tentative D call: TRBD2 (5 bases). V gave up 7 bases and J gave up 4 bases, with 16 bases separating them. Germline loops: CDR1 SQVTM, CDR2 ANQGSEA. This CDR3 is built from 14 residues. The CDR3 protein is CSALAGWSTGELFF. The CDR3 coding sequence is TGCAGCGCCCTCGCGGGCTGGAGCACCGGGGAGCTGTTTTTT.

Only a few counts were recorded for this clonotype. V is TRBV6-5 and J is TRBJ1-2, with D possibly matching TRBD1 (6 bases). Germline CDR1 reads MNHEY; CDR2 reads SVGAGI. The V end lost 2 bases, the J end lost 8 bases, and 21 bases lay between the germline ends. The CDR3 is made up of 16 amino acids. As DNA, the CDR3 is TGTGCCAGCAGTTACCCCCAAGGTGGGGGGGCGAGAGGCTACACCTTC. Translating it yields CASSYPQGGGARGYTF.

The chain uses TRBV28 and TRBJ1-3, with TRBD1 as a possible D gene (5 bases). The V gene's germline CDR1 is MDHEN and CDR2 SYDVKM. This CDR3 comprises 16 residues. The V gene lost 7 bases and the J gene lost 2 bases, with 18 bases spanning the gap. The CDR3: CASTHRGARAGNTIYF. The DNA of the CDR3 is TGTGCCAGCACCCATCGCGGGGCCCGCGCTGGAAACACCATATATTTT.

This rearrangement joins TRBV19 to TRBJ2-7; 8 nucleotides agree with TRBD1. In germline, CDR1 is LNHDA, CDR2 SQIVND (reference sequence). The CDR3 is made up of 15 amino acids. Germline trimming cut 5 bases from V and 6 bases from J; bases unmatched to any gene: 12. The CDR3, as DNA: TGTGCCAGTAGTGGTTCTGGGACAGGCCCCATCGAGCAGTACTTC. The encoded protein is CASSGSGTGPIEQYF.

This clonotype was counted at least ten times. The rearrangement joins TRBV7-8 to TRBJ2-3, with 9 bases lining up with TRBD2. CDR1 and CDR2 (germline): SGHVS, FQNEAQ. This CDR3 has 17 amino acids. J gave up 3 bases and V 5 bases, and 12 bases lay outside the gene matches. The CDR3 is CASSIRFSGSETDTQYF. CDR3 DNA sequence: TGTGCCAGCAGCATCCGCTTTAGCGGGAGCGAGACAGATACGCAGTATTTT. Filled out from reference TRBV7-8 and TRBJ2-3, the complete variable domain reads GAGVSQSPRYKVAKRGQDVALRCDPISGHVSLFWYQQALGQGPEFLTYFQNEAQLDKSGLPSDRFFAERPEGSVSTLKIQRTQQEDSAVYLCASSIRFSGSETDTQYFGPGTRLTVL.

There are a few counts of this clonotype. The gene calls are TRBV6-5 and TRBJ1-5; 8 positions agree with TRBD1. CDR3 length equals 16 residues. Germline values: CDR1 MNHEY, CDR2 SVGAGI. V shed 2 bases, J shed 6 bases, and the junction held 9 bases outside the gene matches. CDR3 in DNA: TGTGCCAGCAGTTACAGTAGTTCAGGGGGCGGTCAGCCCCAGCATTTT. Its translation is CASSYSSSGGGQPQHF.

This clonotype appeared many times. CDR3 coding DNA: TGTGCCAGCAGCTCAAAACGACTCCAGGGGGCGGCTAATGAAAAACTGTTTTTT. This sequence encodes CASSSKRLQGAANEKLFF. The chain employs TRBV7-2 and TRBJ1-4; TRBD1 matches at 8 bases. CDR3 length: 18 amino acids. V lost 4 bases, J lost 3 bases, and 13 bases stayed unmatched. CDR1 and CDR2 from the germline V gene are SGHTA and FQGNSA.

Comment on this clonotype: An end of the junction differs from the germline gene, which may be a read error. This rearrangement joins TRBV7-8 to TRBJ1-2; a weak D match, TRBD1 (6 bases). CDR1 and CDR2 (germline): SGHVS, FQNEAQ. The CDR3 is 15 amino acids. As DNA, the CDR3 is TGTGCCAGCAGCCCAGGGACATCTTCGAACTATGGCTACAACTTC. Translated: CASSPGTSSNYGYNF.

The chain employs TRBV6-2 or TRBV6-3 and TRBJ2-7, with D possibly matching TRBD1 (6 bases). Germline V CDR1 and CDR2: MNHEY, SVGEGT. V was clipped by 3 bases and J by 0 bases, with 12 bases between them. This CDR3 has 15 residues. CDR3 nucleotides: TGTGCCAGCAGTTATGGGGGCGAAAGCTCCTACGAGCAGTACTTC. Its protein product is CASSYGGESSYEQYF.

This clonotype has just a few counts. The rearrangement uses TRBV19 and TRBJ2-3; 11 positions match TRBD2. Losses at the gene ends were 5 bases for V and 1 base for J; bases not matched to a gene: 5. This CDR3 has 16 amino acids. Germline V gene sequence: CDR1 LNHDA, CDR2 SQIVND (reference sequence). CDR3 sequence reads: CASSGRLAGRTDTQYF. The CDR3 nucleotides read TGTGCCAGTAGTGGCCGACTAGCGGGACGCACAGATACGCAGTATTTT.